Below, 20 T cell receptor beta chains from the same sample are listed, as sequenced in a study of human T cells and chemical hapten exposure. TCRdb re-called the RACE reads with MiXCR, one entry per CDR3 protein. The table includes around 56,000 distinct CDR3 sequences, 9.9% detected once. The time point was: pre-sensitization, week 0. Treatment indicated: therapeutic diphenylcyclopropenone sensitization with weekly scalp DPC. The material was whole blood, obtained in connection with sensitization to the hapten diphenylcyclopropenone (DPC). These TCRs come from a man in his forties with alopecia areata. Some clones in this sample may be carry-over from other donors' samples.

This clonotype has just a few counts. The chain uses TRBV29-1 and TRBJ2-5; maybe TRBD1 (5 bases). Germline assignment: CDR1 SQVTM and CDR2 ANQGSEA. V lost 0 bases, J lost 10 bases, and 21 bases lay in between. The CDR3 has 15 amino acids. CDR3 nucleotide sequence: TGCAGCGTTGAAGATCGCGACAGAACCCCCAGGATCCAGTACTTC. Translated, it gives CSVEDRDRTPRIQYF.

This clonotype was seen only a few times. The chain carries TRBV4-3 and TRBJ2-2, with 12 nucleotides matching TRBD2. Losses at the gene ends were 2 bases for V and 0 bases for J; bases not matched to a gene: 10. This CDR3 contains 20 residues. Germline V lookup: CDR1 LGHNA, CDR2 YSLEER. CDR3 DNA: TGCGCCAGCAGCCAACCCGGACTAGCGGGACAAAAGACGAACACCGGGGAGCTGTTTTTT. Translation: CASSQPGLAGQKTNTGELFF.

This sequence joins TRBV11-2 and TRBJ1-5; no definite D call. Per the germline V gene, CDR1 is SGHAT and CDR2 is FQNNGV. V was pared by 5 bases and J by 5 bases, with 10 bases between. This CDR3 has 13 residues. CDR3 region: CASSPTSHQPQHF. CDR3 DNA: TGTGCCAGCAGCCCCACATCCCATCAGCCCCAGCATTTT.

V is TRBV15 and J is TRBJ2-6; D is uncertain. This CDR3 comprises 14 residues. The germline CDR1 and CDR2 sequences are LNHNV and YYDKDF (reference sequence). V lost 4 bases and J 2 bases, leaving 6 bases between the germline ends. The CDR3 region is CATSTQTGANVLTF. In nucleotides, the CDR3 is TGTGCCACCAGCACTCAGACTGGGGCCAACGTCCTGACTTTC.

This clonotype was recorded a few times. CDR3 residues: CASSLDGRNNSPLHF. CDR3 bases: TGCGCCAGCAGCTTGGACGGCCGAAATAATTCACCCCTCCACTTT. The rearrangement uses TRBV5-1 and TRBJ1-6, with no clear D. This CDR3 has 15 amino acids. Germline V gene lookup returns CDR1 SGHRS and CDR2 YFSETQ. Trimming pared 0 bases from V and 5 bases from J, leaving 9 bases between.

This clonotype has a count of ten or more. This rearrangement joins TRBV12-3 or TRBV12-4 to TRBJ2-3; D ambiguous. The ends were cut back, 8 bases at V and 8 bases at J, with 11 bases in the middle. This CDR3 has 11 residues. The DNA for the CDR3 is TGTGCCAGCCTGACCGGCGGTACGCAGTATTTT. The encoded protein is CASLTGGTQYF.

This clonotype was found many times. CDR3 DNA: TGTGCCAGCAGTGACAGGTTCAACACTGAAGCTTTCTTT. Translating gives CASSDRFNTEAFF. The V and J genes are TRBV2 and TRBJ1-1; no clear D. Germline V gene lookup returns CDR1 SNHLY and CDR2 FYNNEI. This CDR3 contains 13 residues. The ends were cut back, 3 bases at V and 2 bases at J, with 7 bases in the middle.

This clonotype was observed at least ten times. The gene calls are TRBV9 and TRBJ2-3; TRBD2 matches 11 bases. V was clipped by 3 bases and J by 2 bases; unmatched bases: 5. The length of the CDR3 is 16 residues. Germline CDR1 and CDR2: SGDLS and YYNGEE. CDR3 coding DNA: TGTGCCAGCAGCGAGAGACTAGCGGGGCCCACAGATACGCAGTATTTT. This codes for CASSERLAGPTDTQYF. Full variable domain (missing parts from reference TRBV9 and TRBJ2-3): DSGVTQTPKHLITATGQRVTLRCSPRSGDLSVYWYQQSLDQGLQFLIQYYNGEERAKGNILERFSAQQFPDLHSELNLSSLELGDSALYFCASSERLAGPTDTQYFGPGTRLTVL.

The J gene is TRBJ1-1, the V gene TRBV6-2 or TRBV6-3; D not resolved. V was clipped by 2 bases and J by 3 bases, with 13 bases between them. Per the germline V gene, CDR1 is MNHEY and CDR2 is SVGEGT. This CDR3 comprises 15 residues. The CDR3 nucleotides read TGTGCCAGCAGTTACGGGGAGGAAGCGGACACTGAAGCTTTCTTT. This codes for CASSYGEEADTEAFF.

In its sample, this clonotype was seen a few times. The rearrangement uses TRBV29-1 and TRBJ2-3; 10 bases agree with TRBD2. V lost 3 bases to trimming and J lost 5 bases; unmatched junction nucleotides: 11. The CDR3 has 16 residues. Germline assignment: CDR1 SQVTM and CDR2 ANQGSEA. CDR3 DNA: TGCAGCGTTGAGGAGAGACTAGCGGGTTTCGTAGATACGCAGTATTTT. It yields the protein CSVEERLAGFVDTQYF.

This clonotype was found many times. The rearrangement links TRBV9 to TRBJ2-1; 9 positions agree with TRBD2. CDR1 and CDR2 from the germline V gene are SGDLS and YYNGEE. J gave up 7 bases and V 0 bases, and 8 bases lay outside the gene matches. The CDR3 is 16 residues long. The CDR3 nucleotides read TGTGCCAGCAGCGTAGGGGCGGGAGGGTATGGAAATGAGCAGTTCTTC. It codes for CASSVGAGGYGNEQFF.

This clonotype appeared a few times. The J gene is TRBJ2-3, the V gene TRBV2; the D gene is possibly TRBD1 (6 bases). The CDR3 has 15 residues. Germline V lookup: CDR1 SNHLY, CDR2 FYNNEI. Trimming cost V 7 bases and J 2 bases, with 16 bases left between them. CDR3 residues: CASTPQGTFTDTQYF. The CDR3 nucleotides are TGTGCCAGCACTCCACAGGGTACTTTCACAGATACGCAGTATTTT.

This clonotype has ten or more counts. The chain has TRBV27 and TRBJ2-5; D remains ambiguous. Germline CDR1 MNHEY, CDR2 SMNVEV (reference sequence). Trimming took 1 base from V and 5 from J, leaving 8 bases between them. There are 13 residues in the CDR3. CDR3 sequence reads: CASSLFPGETQYF. CDR3 DNA sequence: TGTGCCAGCAGTTTATTCCCCGGGGAGACCCAGTACTTC.

The sample holds many counts of this clonotype. This rearrangement joins TRBV20-1 to TRBJ2-1; no firm D call. The CDR3 covers 14 residues. Trimming took off 0 bases at V and 4 bases at J, with 10 bases between the two ends. CDR1 and CDR2 (germline): DFQATT, SNEGSKA (reference sequence). The CDR3 sequence is CSARDITVYNEQFF. The CDR3 DNA reads TGCAGTGCTAGAGATATAACGGTTTACAATGAGCAGTTCTTC.

This clonotype was counted at least ten times. The chain combines TRBV5-4 with TRBJ1-2; D is undetermined. CDR1 is SGHNT, CDR2 YYREEE, per germline (reference sequence). This CDR3 is 14 amino acids long. V lost 0 bases to trimming and J lost 2 bases, with 8 bases between them. CDR3: CASSLDVKNYGYTF. DNA for the CDR3: TGTGCCAGCAGCTTGGATGTAAAGAACTATGGCTACACCTTC.

The chain couples TRBV30 to TRBJ2-7, with 7 bases identical to TRBD2. V shed 0 bases and J 0 bases; nucleotides not matched to a gene: 8. CDR3 length: 16 amino acids. Germline-derived CDR1 and CDR2 are GTSNPN and SVGIG (reference sequence). CDR3: CAWSVIAGLSSYEQYF. The DNA of the CDR3 is TGTGCCTGGAGTGTAATAGCGGGTCTTAGCTCCTACGAGCAGTACTTC. Using reference TRBV30 and TRBJ2-7 for the parts outside the CDR3, the full variable domain is SQTIHQWPATLVQPVGSPLSLECTVEGTSNPNLYWYRQAAGRGLQLLFYSVGIGQISSEVPQNLSASRPQDRQFILSSKKLLLSDSGFYLCAWSVIAGLSSYEQYFGPGTRLTVT.

This chain connects TRBV4-1 to TRBJ2-7; tentative D call: TRBD2 (5 bases). Germline CDR1 is MGHRA and CDR2 is YSYEKL. V dropped 1 base and J dropped 2 bases, with 9 bases sitting between them. The CDR3 has 14 residues. CDR3 in amino acids: CASSQVGRAYEQYF. The CDR3 coding sequence is TGCGCCAGCAGCCAAGTAGGGAGAGCCTACGAGCAGTACTTC.

This clonotype came up a few times. DNA of the CDR3: TGTGCCAGCAGTTTTGCCTGGGAGGGGACGTTGCAATACGAGCAGTACTTC. Protein sequence: CASSFAWEGTLQYEQYF. The chain employs TRBV12-3 or TRBV12-4 and TRBJ2-7; TRBD2 aligns across 7 bases. J lost 4 bases, V lost 3 bases, and 15 bases had no gene match. This CDR3 contains 17 residues.

V gene TRBV6-5 combines with J gene TRBJ2-1; TRBD2 agrees at 13 bases. This CDR3 spans 15 amino acids. Germline V gene lookup returns CDR1 MNHEY and CDR2 SVGAGI. Trimming took 2 bases from V and 8 from J; bases not matched to a gene: 3. The chain's CDR3 is CASSYRTSGSDEQFF. The CDR3 DNA reads as TGTGCCAGCAGTTACCGGACTAGCGGGAGTGATGAGCAGTTCTTC.

The chain links TRBV7-6 to TRBJ2-5; a weak D match, TRBD1 (7 bases). Trimming left V 5 bases short and J 5 bases short, with 9 bases between. This CDR3 is built from 12 residues. CDR1 is SGHVS and CDR2 is FNYEAQ in the germline V gene. This chain's CDR3 is CASSGGGETQYF. CDR3 nucleotide sequence: TGTGCCAGCAGCGGAGGGGGCGAGACCCAGTACTTC.